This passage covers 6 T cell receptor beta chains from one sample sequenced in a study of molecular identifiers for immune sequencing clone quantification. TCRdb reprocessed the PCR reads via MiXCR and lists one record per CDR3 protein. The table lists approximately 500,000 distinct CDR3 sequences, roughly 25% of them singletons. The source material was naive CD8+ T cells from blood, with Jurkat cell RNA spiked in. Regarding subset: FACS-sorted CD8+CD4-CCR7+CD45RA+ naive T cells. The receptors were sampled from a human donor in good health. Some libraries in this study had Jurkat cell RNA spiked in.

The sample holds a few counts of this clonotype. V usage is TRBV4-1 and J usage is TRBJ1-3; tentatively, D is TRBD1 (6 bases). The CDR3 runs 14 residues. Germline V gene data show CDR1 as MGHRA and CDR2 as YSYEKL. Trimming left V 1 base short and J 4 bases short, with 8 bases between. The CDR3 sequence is CASSQVDRGNTIYF. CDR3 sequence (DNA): TGCGCCAGCAGCCAAGTAGACAGGGGAAACACCATATATTTT.

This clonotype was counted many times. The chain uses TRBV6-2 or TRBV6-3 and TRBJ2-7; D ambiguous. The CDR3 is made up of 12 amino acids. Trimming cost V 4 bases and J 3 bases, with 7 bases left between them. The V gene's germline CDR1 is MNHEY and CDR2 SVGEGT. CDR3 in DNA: TGTGCCAGCAGTTCGCCCAGCTACGAGCAGTACTTC. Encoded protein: CASSSPSYEQYF.

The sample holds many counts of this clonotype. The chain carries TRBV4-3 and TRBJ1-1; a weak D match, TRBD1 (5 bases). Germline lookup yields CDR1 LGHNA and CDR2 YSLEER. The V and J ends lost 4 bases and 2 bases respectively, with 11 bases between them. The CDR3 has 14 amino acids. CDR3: CASSLQTENTEAFF. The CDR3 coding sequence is TGCGCCAGCAGCCTACAGACAGAAAACACTGAAGCTTTCTTT.

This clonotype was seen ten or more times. This chain's CDR3 is CASSTGTSTYEQYF. CDR3 coding DNA: TGTGCCAGCAGCACAGGGACCTCAACCTACGAGCAGTACTTC. V and J are TRBV6-2 or TRBV6-3 and TRBJ2-7; D is perhaps TRBD1 (6 bases). The germline V gene has CDR1 MNHEY and CDR2 SVGEGT. Trimming took off 6 bases at V and 2 bases at J, with 14 bases between the two ends. This CDR3 spans 14 amino acids.

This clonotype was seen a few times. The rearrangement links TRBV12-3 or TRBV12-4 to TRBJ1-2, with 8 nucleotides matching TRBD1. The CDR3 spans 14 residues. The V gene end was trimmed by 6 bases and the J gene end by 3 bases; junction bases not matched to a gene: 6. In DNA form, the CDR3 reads TGTGCCAGCAGCCGGACAGGGCTGGACTATGGCTACACCTTC. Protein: CASSRTGLDYGYTF.

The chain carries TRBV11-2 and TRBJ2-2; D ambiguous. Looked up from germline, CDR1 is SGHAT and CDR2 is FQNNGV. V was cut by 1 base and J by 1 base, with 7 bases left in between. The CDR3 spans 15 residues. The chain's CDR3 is CASSLGALNTGELFF. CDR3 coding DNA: TGTGCCAGCAGCTTAGGCGCGCTGAACACCGGGGAGCTGTTTTTT.